The 5 T cell receptor beta chains presented below share a single source sample, sequenced in a study of OX40 agonist ivuxolimab in advanced cancers. The library was made by the immunoSEQ multiplex PCR assay. This immuneACCESS table, as held by TCRdb, lists in-frame sequences with V and J called but not all clones. Of the missing ones, under half trace to an unresolved V gene in checked studies; the others have no known cause. The sample data list tens of thousands of clones, and about four fifths of these were observed just once. The ten largest clones represent about 2.7% of the sample. The sample in question was CD4+ or CD8+ T cells sorted from blood, obtained in a trial of the OX40 agonist ivuxolimab. The receptors were sampled from an adult with an advanced solid tumor such as melanoma, head and neck, liver or kidney cancer.

This clone came up once. The chain uses TRBV2 and TRBJ1-1; D is undetermined. The CDR3 totals 12 residues. V gave up 4 bases and J gave up 7 bases, with 10 bases separating them. The V gene's germline CDR1 is SNHLY and CDR2 FYNNEI. The DNA for the CDR3 is TGTGCCAGCAGTGGAACGGGCCTTGAAGCTTTCTTT. It specifies CASSGTGLEAFF.

This clone was picked up a small number of times. V gene TRBV18 combines with J gene TRBJ1-6; 11 nucleotides line up with TRBD1. The trim removed 1 base at V and 9 bases at J, leaving 2 bases unmatched. This CDR3 contains 15 residues. CDR1 and CDR2 (germline): KGHSH, LQKENI. As DNA, the CDR3 is TGTGCCAGCTCACCACAGGGGACAGGGGGTTCACCCCTCCACTTT. It yields the protein CASSPQGTGGSPLHF.

This chain links TRBV11-2 with TRBJ2-4; the match to TRBD1 covers 7 bases. The trim removed 3 bases at V and 8 bases at J, leaving 7 bases unmatched. In germline, CDR1 is SGHAT, CDR2 FQNNGV. The CDR3 spans 14 residues. Here the CDR3 reads CASSFNPTGDIQYF. CDR3 sequence (DNA): TGTGCCAGCAGCTTCAACCCTACAGGGGACATTCAGTACTTC.

The chain has TRBV2 and TRBJ1-1, with 7 bases identical to TRBD1. The CDR3 is made up of 13 amino acids. CDR1 and CDR2 (germline): SNHLY, FYNNEI. V gave up 10 bases and J gave up 6 bases; unmatched junction bases: 11. The CDR3 protein is CATRQGEGPEAFF. DNA of the CDR3: TGTGCCACCCGACAGGGAGAGGGGCCTGAAGCTTTCTTT.

V is TRBV7-2 and J is TRBJ2-3; no definite D call. V was shortened by 0 bases and J by 0 bases, with 7 bases between the two germline ends. The CDR3 sequence is 15 residues long. The germline V gene has CDR1 SGHTA and CDR2 FQGNSA. As DNA, the CDR3 is TGTGCCAGCAGCTTAGCGTACGGTAGCACAGATACGCAGTATTTT. Translation gives CASSLAYGSTDTQYF.